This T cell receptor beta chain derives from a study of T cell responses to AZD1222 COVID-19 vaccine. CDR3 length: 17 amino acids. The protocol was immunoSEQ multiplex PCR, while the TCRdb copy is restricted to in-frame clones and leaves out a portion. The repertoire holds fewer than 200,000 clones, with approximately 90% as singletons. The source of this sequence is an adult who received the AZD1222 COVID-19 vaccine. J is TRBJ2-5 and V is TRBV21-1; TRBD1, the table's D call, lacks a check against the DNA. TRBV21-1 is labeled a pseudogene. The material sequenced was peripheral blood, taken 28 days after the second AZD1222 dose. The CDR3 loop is CASTFTLTGLGQETQYF. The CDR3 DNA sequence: TGTGCCAGCACCTTCACATTAACAGGGTTAGGCCAAGAGACCCAGTACTTC.